The 16 T cell receptor beta chains given below trace back to one sample, sequenced in a study of OX40 agonist ivuxolimab in advanced cancers. Method: immunoSEQ multiplex PCR; TCRdb's copy keeps in-frame clones and lacks some. This sample has some 70,000 clones, with around 87% found just once. Here the sequenced sample was CD4+ or CD8+ T cells sorted from blood, taken in a trial of the OX40 agonist ivuxolimab. Receptors were obtained from an adult with an advanced solid tumor such as melanoma, head and neck, liver or kidney cancer.

The V call is TRBV4-3, the J call TRBJ1-5, with D possibly matching TRBD1 (5 bases). CDR1 is LGHNA, CDR2 YSLEER, per germline. The CDR3 runs to 15 residues. Trimming took 4 bases from V and 4 from J, leaving 14 bases between them. Here the CDR3 DNA reads TGCGCCAGCAGCCGGGACGTCGGGCAGAATCAGCCCCAGCATTTT. This codes for CASSRDVGQNQPQHF.

J is TRBJ2-7 and V is TRBV19, with D unresolved. The CDR3 contains 15 residues. Germline CDR1 and CDR2: LNHDA and SQIVND (reference sequence). V was cut by 4 bases and J by 0 bases, with 13 bases left in between. CDR3 sequence: CASSTGAGSSYEQYF. The CDR3 coding sequence is TGTGCCAGTAGTACGGGTGCAGGCAGCTCCTACGAGCAGTACTTC.

This chain connects TRBV7-9 to TRBJ1-4; D is uncertain. The ends were cut back, 2 bases at V and 0 bases at J, with 4 bases in the middle. In germline, CDR1 is SEHNR, CDR2 FQNEAQ (reference sequence). This CDR3 region has 14 residues. The CDR3 DNA sequence: TGTGCCAGCAGCTTATCCGCAACTAATGAAAAACTGTTTTTT. Amino acid sequence: CASSLSATNEKLFF.

This rearrangement joins TRBV5-1 to TRBJ1-2; no firm D call. The CDR3 loop spans 14 amino acids. V dropped 3 bases and J dropped 0 bases, with 9 bases sitting between them. Germline V CDR1 and CDR2: SGHRS, YFSETQ. CDR3 bases: TGCGCCAGCAGCTCGATAGGTACTAACTATGGCTACACCTTC. It specifies CASSSIGTNYGYTF.

This chain uses TRBV19 with TRBJ2-1, with D maybe TRBD2 (7 bases). V lost 2 bases, J lost 4 bases, and 24 bases lay in between. The V gene's germline CDR1 is LNHDA and CDR2 SQIVND (reference sequence). The CDR3 has 19 amino acids. The CDR3 protein is CASSIRGGALLGEYNEQFF. CDR3 nucleotides: TGTGCCAGTAGTATAAGGGGGGGGGCCCTCCTAGGCGAATACAATGAGCAGTTCTTC.

The J gene is TRBJ2-1, the V gene TRBV9; 7 bases are shared with TRBD1. The CDR3 totals 15 residues. V lost 0 bases and J lost 2; bases outside the gene matches: 2. Germline values: CDR1 SGDLS, CDR2 YYNGEE. The CDR3 DNA follows: TGTGCCAGCAGCGTAGCTACAGGGGCCTACAATGAGCAGTTCTTC. Its translation is CASSVATGAYNEQFF.

V gene TRBV2 combines with J gene TRBJ1-3; 9 bases fit TRBD1. The CDR3 is 20 residues long. The V gene's germline CDR1 is SNHLY and CDR2 FYNNEI. With 5 bases clipped from V and 3 bases from J, the junction kept 20 bases outside the gene matches. CDR3 sequence: CASSPFPGQGGLLDGNTIYF. In DNA, the CDR3 is TGTGCCAGCAGTCCCTTTCCGGGACAGGGAGGTTTATTGGATGGAAACACCATATATTTT.

There are a few counts of this clone. The rearrangement joins TRBV7-6 to TRBJ1-2; D is uncertain. Germline-derived CDR1 and CDR2 are SGHVS and FNYEAQ. V gave up 2 bases and J gave up 6 bases, with 10 bases separating them. This CDR3 is built from 13 residues. Written as DNA, the CDR3 is TGTGCCAGCAGCTTATCGAGGCTGAATGGCTACACCTTC. Its protein product is CASSLSRLNGYTF.

The CDR3 spells CASRRSNGNTIYF. CDR3 DNA sequence: TGTGCCAGCAGGAGGAGTAATGGAAACACCATATATTTT. This chain joins TRBV27 and TRBJ1-3; D unresolved. The germline gives CDR1 MNHEY, CDR2 SMNVEV (reference sequence). The length of the CDR3 is 13 residues. V lost 6 bases and J lost 3, with 9 bases in between.

This clone appeared a few times. The rearrangement joins TRBV6-5 to TRBJ2-7; TRBD2 aligns across 14 bases. Looked up from germline, CDR1 is MNHEY and CDR2 is SVGAGI. This CDR3 comprises 14 residues. The trim removed 6 bases at V and 9 bases at J, leaving 7 bases unmatched. This CDR3 is CASSQGTSGSVQYF. In nucleotides, the CDR3 is TGTGCCAGCAGCCAAGGGACTAGCGGGAGCGTGCAGTACTTC.

The chain is built from TRBV6-5 and TRBJ2-3; 10 bases match TRBD2. Germline values: CDR1 MNHEY, CDR2 SVGAGI. This CDR3 has 15 amino acids. Germline trimming cut 6 bases from V and 2 bases from J; bases unmatched to any gene: 5. The CDR3 is CASRRLAGITDTQYF. The CDR3 region has the DNA TGTGCCAGCAGGCGACTAGCGGGTATCACAGATACGCAGTATTTT.

The J gene is TRBJ2-5, the V gene TRBV5-5, with 7 bases lining up with TRBD1. V was clipped by 3 bases and J by 3 bases; unmatched bases: 8. Germline V gives CDR1 SGHKS, CDR2 YYEKEE (reference sequence). This CDR3 has 15 amino acids. The CDR3 DNA sequence: TGTGCCAGCAGCTGGGCGGACAGGATAGAAGAGACCCAGTACTTC. Protein: CASSWADRIEETQYF.

This chain links TRBV10-3 with TRBJ1-5, with D unresolved. Trimming removed 6 bases at V and 3 bases at J, with 9 bases between. The CDR3 extends over 13 amino acids. Germline V CDR1 and CDR2: ENHRY, SYGVKD. CDR3 nucleotide sequence: TGTGCCATCAGGGGATCTCCCAATCAGCCCCAGCATTTT. Protein product: CAIRGSPNQPQHF.

This clone was seen a single time. The gene calls are TRBV4-3 and TRBJ2-7; 8 bases align to TRBD1. The length of the CDR3 is 13 residues. Per germline, CDR1 LGHNA and CDR2 YSLEER. V trimming: 4 bases; J trimming: 5 bases; junction bases outside the gene matches: 4. CDR3: CASSPVTGDEQYF. The CDR3 DNA is TGCGCCAGCAGCCCCGTGACAGGGGACGAGCAGTACTTC.

This chain joins TRBV6-5 and TRBJ1-5; D ambiguous. CDR1 is MNHEY and CDR2 is SVGAGI in the germline V gene. The CDR3 length is 15 residues. With 0 bases removed from V and 3 bases from J, the gap between germline ends came to 9 bases. CDR3 amino acids: CASSYSYSANQPQHF. The CDR3 DNA is TGTGCCAGCAGTTACTCGTATTCAGCCAATCAGCCCCAGCATTTT.

This chain links TRBV7-3 with TRBJ2-2; D may be TRBD1 (6 bases). The V end was cut by 5 bases, the J end by 6 bases, with 10 bases between. The germline gives CDR1 SGHTA, CDR2 FQGTGA. CDR3 size: 13 residues. The CDR3 DNA follows: TGTGCCAGCAGCCCTCGGACAGCCGGGGAGCTGTTTTTT. Its protein product is CASSPRTAGELFF.